These 23 T cell receptor beta chains originate from one sample sequenced in a study of T cells after yellow fever vaccination. MiXCR, run by TCRdb on the 5' RACE reads, gives a single entry per CDR3 protein. There are about 300,000 distinct CDR3 sequences in the sample; approximately 3.9% occur only once, and 20% to 25% lies in the top ten. The sequencing used PBMCs, collected 5 days after the yellow fever booster vaccination. These receptors came from a man aged 18 to 35 who received the YFV17D yellow fever vaccine.

This clonotype appeared many times. J is TRBJ1-5 and V is TRBV9; D perhaps matches TRBD1 (6 bases). V lost 4 bases, J lost 7 bases, and 12 bases lay in between. The CDR3 has 13 residues. Per germline, CDR1 SGDLS and CDR2 YYNGEE. In nucleotides, the CDR3 is TGTGCCAGCAGCTCCTCTGGACAGCAGCCCCAGCATTTT. Amino acids: CASSSSGQQPQHF.

This clonotype was seen at least ten times. V is TRBV6-5 and J is TRBJ2-7; weak D call: TRBD1 (6 bases). CDR3 length: 14 amino acids. Germline CDR1 reads MNHEY; CDR2 reads SVGAGI. The germline V and J ends were trimmed by 4 bases and 2 bases, with 12 bases remaining between them. The CDR3 loop reads CASSSYRAPYEQYV. CDR3 in DNA: TGTGCCAGCAGTTCCTACAGGGCCCCCTACGAGCAGTACGTC.

This clonotype occurred many times. J is TRBJ1-1 and V is TRBV29-1; 7 bases are shared with TRBD1. The CDR3 has 18 amino acids. Germline lookup yields CDR1 SQVTM and CDR2 ANQGSEA. As DNA, the CDR3 is TGCACCGCGTGGGGGGACAGCTCGGGCCCAGGTATGAACACTGAAGCTTTCTTT. Translated: CTAWGDSSGPGMNTEAFF. Full variable domain (rest looked up from reference TRBV29-1 and TRBJ1-1): SAVISQKPSRDICQRGTSLTIQCQVDSQVTMMFWYRQQPGQSLTLIATANQGSEATYESGFVIDKFPISRPNLTFSTLTVSNMSPEDSSIYLCTAWGDSSGPGMNTEAFFGQGTRLTVV.

This clonotype occurred many times. This chain links TRBV18 with TRBJ1-5; D not resolved. The CDR3 totals 14 residues. Germline CDR1 reads KGHSH; CDR2 reads LQKENI. Trimming pared 3 bases from V and 5 bases from J, leaving 11 bases between. The CDR3 DNA is TGTGCCAGCTCACCGGTAGACGGTGATCAGCCCCAGCATTTT. This codes for CASSPVDGDQPQHF.

This clonotype was seen repeatedly, ten times or more. The CDR3, as DNA: TGTGCCAGCAGCTTCGAAAGAGGGGGGCAGGAGACCCAGTACTTC. This gives the protein CASSFERGGQETQYF. V and J are TRBV3-1 and TRBJ2-5; D may be TRBD1 or TRBD2 (6 bases each). The CDR3 is 15 amino acids. Germline V gene data show CDR1 as LGHDT and CDR2 as YNNKEL (reference sequence). V was clipped by 5 bases and J by 5 bases, with 18 bases between them.

This clonotype came up a few times. The rearrangement joins TRBV10-3 to TRBJ2-5; D gene ambiguous. V lost 6 bases and J 2 bases, leaving 10 bases between the germline ends. CDR3 size: 13 residues. Germline CDR1 ENHRY, CDR2 SYGVKD. CDR3 residues: CAISREWQETQYF. The DNA of the CDR3 is TGTGCCATCAGCAGAGAGTGGCAAGAGACCCAGTACTTC.

The chain employs TRBV7-6 and TRBJ1-3, with D uncertain. CDR1 is SGHVS, CDR2 FNYEAQ, per germline. V lost 1 base to trimming and J lost 0 bases, with 7 bases between them. The CDR3 runs 15 residues. The CDR3 sequence is CASSLGLNSGNTIYF. The DNA of the CDR3 is TGTGCCAGCAGCTTAGGTTTGAACTCTGGAAACACCATATATTTT.

This clonotype came up a few times. The chain is built from TRBV29-1 and TRBJ1-1; weak D call: TRBD1 (5 bases). From germline, CDR1 is SQVTM and CDR2 ANQGSEA. The CDR3 is 8 amino acids. As DNA, the CDR3 is TGCAGGGTGGGGGATTCTTTCTTT. It translates to CRVGDSFF.

The chain links TRBV2 to TRBJ1-2; D ambiguous. The ends were cut back, 9 bases at V and 2 bases at J, with 19 bases in the middle. Germline CDR1 SNHLY, CDR2 FYNNEI. This CDR3 comprises 15 residues. The CDR3 DNA reads TGTGCCAGGGAGAGTGAGGCGGTCGGCAACTATGGCTACACCTTC. This gives the protein CARESEAVGNYGYTF.

The V gene is TRBV7-9, the J gene TRBJ1-2; D call uncertain. The CDR3 consists of 12 residues. Germline CDR1 and CDR2: SEHNR and FQNEAQ (reference sequence). V gave up 5 bases and J gave up 8 bases, with 12 bases separating them. CDR3 region: CASSRPMWGYTF. The CDR3 DNA follows: TGTGCCAGCAGCCGGCCTATGTGGGGCTACACCTTC.

This clonotype has ten or more counts. J is TRBJ2-3 and V is TRBV2; TRBD1 agrees at 7 bases. Germline CDR1 SNHLY, CDR2 FYNNEI. The CDR3 runs to 14 residues. V gave up 6 bases and J gave up 5 bases; unmatched junction bases: 8. The CDR3 nucleotides read TGTGCCAGCAGGCGGCTAGGGGGCGAAGATACGCAGTATTTT. Protein product: CASRRLGGEDTQYF.

The table lists this clonotype with many counts. J is TRBJ2-7 and V is TRBV29-1; D not certain. V was cut by 5 bases and J by 0 bases, with 14 bases left in between. Germline CDR1 reads SQVTM; CDR2 reads ANQGSEA. This CDR3 region has 14 residues. CDR3 protein: CSVFLDSSSYEQYF. The CDR3 nucleotides read TGCAGCGTTTTCCTAGACTCAAGCTCCTACGAGCAGTACTTC.

Only a few counts were recorded for this clonotype. The gene calls are TRBV19 and TRBJ1-1; 9 bases fit TRBD1. Germline-derived CDR1 and CDR2 are LNHDA and SQIVND (reference sequence). J gave up 2 bases and V 6 bases, and 10 bases lay outside the gene matches. The CDR3 totals 16 residues. The CDR3 region is CASRSGTGNINTEAFF. In DNA form, the CDR3 reads TGTGCCAGTAGGAGCGGGACAGGGAATATTAACACTGAAGCTTTCTTT. The whole variable domain, remainder taken from reference TRBV19 and TRBJ1-1, is DGGITQSPKYLFRKEGQNVTLSCEQNLNHDAMYWYRQDPGQGLRLIYYSQIVNDFQKGDIAEGYSVSREKKESFPLTVTSAQKNPTAFYLCASRSGTGNINTEAFFGQGTRLTVV.

The table lists this clonotype with many counts. The CDR3 reads CASSHYATGGNTGELFF. The CDR3 nucleotides read TGCGCCAGCAGCCACTATGCGACAGGGGGCAACACCGGGGAGCTGTTTTTT. V is TRBV4-3 and J is TRBJ2-2; TRBD1 agrees at 10 bases. The CDR3 is 17 residues long. V lost 3 bases, J lost 2 bases, and 6 bases stayed unmatched. In germline, CDR1 is LGHNA, CDR2 YSLEER.

This chain joins TRBV7-2 and TRBJ2-5; D is uncertain. CDR3 length equals 12 residues. Trimming left V 5 bases short and J 7 bases short, with 11 bases between. Germline V gene data show CDR1 as SGHTA and CDR2 as FQGNSA. The DNA for the CDR3 is TGTGCCAGCAGCGACTTCTGGGGGACCCAGTACTTC. This encodes CASSDFWGTQYF.

This clonotype was recorded a few times. The chain recombines TRBV20-1 with TRBJ1-2; no reliable D call. CDR1 is DFQATT, CDR2 SNEGSKA, per germline (reference sequence). The CDR3 is made up of 14 amino acids. The V and J ends lost 0 bases and 5 bases respectively, with 13 bases between them. DNA of the CDR3: TGCAGTGCTAGAGATTGGCAGACGGGTTATGGCTACACCTTC. Encoded protein: CSARDWQTGYGYTF.

This clonotype was observed a few times. This chain joins TRBV20-1 and TRBJ1-2; no firm D call. The CDR3 has 13 residues. The ends were cut back, 6 bases at V and 0 bases at J, with 11 bases in the middle. Germline lookup yields CDR1 DFQATT and CDR2 SNEGSKA (reference sequence). The CDR3 DNA is TGCAGTGCGTACCTCTTTTCTAACTATGGCTACACCTTC. Protein sequence: CSAYLFSNYGYTF.

This clonotype was seen more than once but under ten times. CDR3 DNA sequence: TGTGCCAGCAGCTCAGGGGCCCTCGTAGAGACCCAGTACTTC. It codes for CASSSGALVETQYF. The chain combines TRBV7-9 with TRBJ2-5; weak D call: TRBD1 (6 bases). The germline V and J ends were trimmed by 4 bases and 4 bases, with 13 bases remaining between them. The V gene's germline CDR1 is SEHNR and CDR2 FQNEAQ (reference sequence). The CDR3 covers 14 residues.

This clonotype was seen a handful of times. The chain couples TRBV27 to TRBJ1-6; D remains unclear. The CDR3 has 14 amino acids. Germline V gives CDR1 MNHEY, CDR2 SMNVEV (reference sequence). Trimming shortened V by 4 bases and J by 9 bases, and 13 bases separated the two germline ends. The CDR3 reads CASSYASLGSPLHF. The DNA of the CDR3 is TGTGCCAGCAGTTATGCGAGTCTGGGTTCACCCCTCCACTTT.

This clonotype was observed a few times. This chain uses TRBV25-1 with TRBJ1-1; 9 positions agree with TRBD1. The CDR3 totals 15 residues. Germline lookup yields CDR1 MGHDK and CDR2 SYGVNS. J was trimmed by 3 bases and V by 2 bases; bases with no gene match: 4. CDR3 nucleotides: TGTGCCAGCAGTGAACCGGGACAGGGAGACACTGAAGCTTTCTTT. As protein: CASSEPGQGDTEAFF. Supplemented by reference TRBV25-1 and TRBJ1-1, the full variable domain reads EADIYQTPRYLVIGTGKKITLECSQTMGHDKMYWYQQDPGMELHLIHYSYGVNSTEKGDLSSESTVSRIRTEHFPLTLESARPSHTSQYLCASSEPGQGDTEAFFGQGTRLTVV.

V is TRBV12-3 or TRBV12-4 and J is TRBJ2-1, with 10 bases aligning to TRBD2. CDR3 size: 16 residues. Losses at the gene ends were 5 bases for V and 7 bases for J; bases not matched to a gene: 11. CDR3 DNA sequence: TGTGCCAGCAGTCCGCAGGGGACTAGCGTTACAAATGAGCAGTTCTTC. This encodes CASSPQGTSVTNEQFF.

This clonotype appeared a few times. The J gene is TRBJ1-4, the V gene TRBV7-8, with 10 bases identical to TRBD1. In germline, CDR1 is SGHVS, CDR2 FQNEAQ. The CDR3 totals 16 residues. Germline trimming cut 5 bases from V and 8 bases from J; bases unmatched to any gene: 11. The CDR3 loop reads CASSGRQGAWREKLFF. CDR3 nucleotides: TGTGCCAGCAGCGGCCGACAGGGGGCATGGAGAGAAAAACTGTTTTTT.

This clonotype was picked up many times. V is TRBV4-2 and J is TRBJ1-1, with D hard to call. The germline V gene has CDR1 LGHNA and CDR2 YNFKEQ. V lost 4 bases, J lost 10 bases, and 22 bases lay in between. The CDR3 runs 15 residues. The CDR3 nucleotides are TGTGCCAGCAGCCTAGAGCTGGCCGGATCTGGTGGAGCTTTCTTT. It is translated as CASSLELAGSGGAFF.